Shown below are 22 T cell receptor beta chains from a single sample sequenced in a study of shared clonotypes between healthy human individuals. Here immunoSEQ multiplex PCR was the method, and the copy in TCRdb shows in-frame clones only, minus some. The sample includes roughly 2.1 million clones, 85% to 95% of them seen just once. Naive CD8 cells, CD45RO-negative and positively selected for CCR7, excluded terminally differentiated effector memory CD45RA+ cells. Specimen: naive CD8+ T cells from PBMCs. These receptor sequences come from a man younger than 35 in good health. Some clones in this sample may be carry-over from other donors' samples.

In the case of this clone: In the same sample, other DNA sequences code for this CDR3. This chain links TRBV2 with TRBJ1-2; D ambiguous. Germline CDR1 SNHLY, CDR2 FYNNEI. Trimming pared 1 base from V and 4 bases from J, leaving 7 bases between. The CDR3 has 13 amino acids. The DNA of the CDR3 is TGTGCCAGCAGTGAAGGGGCAGCCTATGGCTACACCTTC. Translated: CASSEGAAYGYTF.

This clone was recorded once. This CDR3 is also generated by other DNA sequences in the sample. The gene calls are TRBV13 and TRBJ2-7, with TRBD2 matching over 14 bases. The CDR3 spans 15 residues. The V gene end was trimmed by 5 bases and the J gene end by 5 bases; junction bases not matched to a gene: 5. CDR1 and CDR2 (germline): PRHDT, FYEKMQ (reference sequence). This CDR3 reads CASSTRTSGRHEQYF. In nucleotides, the CDR3 is TGTGCCAGCAGCACTCGGACTAGCGGGAGGCACGAGCAGTACTTC.

This clone was seen once. The rearrangement links TRBV9 to TRBJ2-3, with D maybe TRBD1 (6 bases). Germline V lookup: CDR1 SGDLS, CDR2 YYNGEE. The CDR3 totals 17 residues. Trimming removed 3 bases from V and 2 bases from J, with 19 bases in between. The CDR3 bases are TGTGCCAGCAGCGCACCAGCCAGGGGTTTGTTCACAGATACGCAGTATTTT. Protein sequence: CASSAPARGLFTDTQYF.

This chain uses TRBV19 with TRBJ2-7; D ambiguous. V lost 1 base to trimming and J lost 10 bases, with 11 bases between them. This CDR3 is 12 amino acids long. CDR1 is LNHDA, CDR2 SQIVND, per germline (reference sequence). The CDR3 region is CASSIGAEHQYF. CDR3 in DNA: TGTGCCAGTAGTATAGGGGCGGAACACCAGTACTTC.

The DNA for the CDR3 is TGCGCCAGCAGCTTGGGCGGGGGCTGGTCCGAGGAGCAGTTCTTC. Amino acids: CASSLGGGWSEEQFF. This chain uses TRBV5-1 with TRBJ2-1; perhaps TRBD2 as D (7 bases). Germline V CDR1 and CDR2: SGHRS, YFSETQ. CDR3 length: 15 amino acids. Trimming took off 0 bases at V and 10 bases at J, with 17 bases between the two ends.

A note on this clone: The identical CDR3 is also encoded by other nucleotide sequences in the sample. The rearrangement links TRBV10-3 to TRBJ1-2; 7 nucleotides line up with TRBD1. The CDR3 sequence is 13 residues long. V was clipped by 3 bases and J by 6 bases; unmatched bases: 4. Germline values: CDR1 ENHRY, CDR2 SYGVKD. CDR3 DNA sequence: TGTGCCATCAGTGACAGGGGGGTAGATGGCTACACCTTC. Amino acids: CAISDRGVDGYTF.

V usage is TRBV4-3 and J usage is TRBJ2-1; the D gene is possibly TRBD1 (6 bases). Germline CDR1 reads LGHNA; CDR2 reads YSLEER. Deletions cut 0 bases from V and 3 bases from J, with 18 bases between. The CDR3 covers 18 residues. CDR3 DNA sequence: TGCGCCAGCAGCCAAGATAGGGGGATAACACCCAACTACAATGAGCAGTTCTTC. As protein: CASSQDRGITPNYNEQFF.

Comments on this clone: Other nucleotide sequences from this sample produce the same CDR3. J is TRBJ1-1 and V is TRBV27, with TRBD1 as a possible D gene (6 bases). The CDR3 runs to 14 residues. The germline V and J ends were trimmed by 0 bases and 5 bases, with 10 bases remaining between them. The V gene's germline CDR1 is MNHEY and CDR2 SMNVEV (reference sequence). CDR3 sequence reads: CASSLSGGPTEAFF. CDR3 in DNA: TGTGCCAGCAGTTTATCGGGGGGCCCTACTGAAGCTTTCTTT.

The chain employs TRBV27 and TRBJ2-1; weak D call: TRBD2 (6 bases). Germline-derived CDR1 and CDR2 are MNHEY and SMNVEV (reference sequence). The length of the CDR3 is 12 residues. V was pared by 8 bases and J by 8 bases, with 13 bases between. CDR3 sequence (DNA): TGTGCCAGCCTGAATCCGGGGGATGAGCAGTTCTTC. Its protein is CASLNPGDEQFF.

V is TRBV9 and J is TRBJ1-1; 9 nucleotides agree with TRBD1. The length of the CDR3 is 14 residues. The germline V gene has CDR1 SGDLS and CDR2 YYNGEE. After removal of 4 bases from V and 8 bases from J, the junction contained 9 bases not matched to a gene. In DNA, the CDR3 is TGTGCCAGCAGCACCGAGGGGACAGGGACCGAAGCTTTCTTT. This gives the protein CASSTEGTGTEAFF.

The chain employs TRBV21-1 and TRBJ2-7; the table gives TRBD2 as D, unverified against the DNA. TRBV21-1 constitutes a pseudogene. This CDR3 is built from 19 residues. This chain's CDR3 is CASSRDGSPTSGRAYGQYF. CDR3 coding DNA: TGTGCCAGCAGCAGGGACGGTTCCCCGACTAGCGGGAGGGCCTATGGGCAGTACTTC.

The chain uses TRBV2 and TRBJ1-5, with D hard to call. CDR1 and CDR2 from the germline V gene are SNHLY and FYNNEI. The ends were cut back, 3 bases at V and 11 bases at J, with 14 bases in the middle. This CDR3 region has 13 residues. The DNA of the CDR3 is TGTGCCAGCAGTGATGGGTCTCCCCGCGCCCAGCATTTT. Protein sequence: CASSDGSPRAQHF.

The chain joins TRBV6-5 to TRBJ2-7; weak D call: TRBD2 (5 bases). Germline CDR1 is MNHEY and CDR2 is SVGAGI. V was pared by 6 bases and J by 3 bases, with 12 bases between. The CDR3 consists of 13 residues. The CDR3 DNA reads TGTGCCAGCAGCCCGAACAGCGGCTACGAGCAGTACTTC. As protein: CASSPNSGYEQYF.

The chain has TRBV7-2 and TRBJ1-4, with no clear D. Germline V gives CDR1 SGHTA, CDR2 FQGNSA. Trimming took off 0 bases at V and 9 bases at J, with 17 bases between the two ends. The CDR3 runs 16 residues. As DNA, the CDR3 is TGTGCCAGCAGCTTAGCGGGAAGGGCCGTGGGGAAAAAACTGTTTTTT. It encodes CASSLAGRAVGKKLFF.

The J gene is TRBJ2-5, the V gene TRBV4-2; 10 bases are a match to TRBD2. The length of the CDR3 is 16 residues. V trimming: 1 base; J trimming: 4 bases; junction bases outside the gene matches: 6. Germline V gene sequence: CDR1 LGHNA, CDR2 YNFKEQ. The DNA for the CDR3 is TGTGCCAGCAGCCAAGTTAAGCGGGAGGGTCCAGAGACCCAGTACTTC. This codes for CASSQVKREGPETQYF.

The chain combines TRBV6-1 with TRBJ2-1; TRBD2 agrees at 7 bases. CDR1 is MNHNS and CDR2 is SASEGT in the germline V gene. Trimming at V came to 2 bases and at J to 7 bases, leaving 14 bases not matched to a gene. The CDR3 sequence is 17 residues long. The CDR3 bases are TGTGCCAGCAGTGAATGGGGGGGGAGCATCTCACAAAATGAGCAGTTCTTC. As protein: CASSEWGGSISQNEQFF.

CDR3 in amino acids: CASSSRTGSNQPQHF. The CDR3 nucleotides are TGTGCCAGCAGCTCCAGGACAGGGAGCAATCAGCCCCAGCATTTT. The chain uses TRBV7-9 and TRBJ1-5; 8 positions match TRBD1. Germline CDR1 is SEHNR and CDR2 is FQNEAQ (reference sequence). CDR3 length: 15 amino acids. V shed 4 bases, J shed 1 base, and the junction held 3 bases outside the gene matches.

This chain uses TRBV28 with TRBJ2-5, with D perhaps TRBD1 or TRBD2 (5 bases each). This CDR3 contains 15 residues. The germline V and J ends were trimmed by 2 bases and 5 bases, with 15 bases remaining between them. Per germline, CDR1 MDHEN and CDR2 SYDVKM. CDR3 residues: CASSLQGAEGETQYF. The CDR3 DNA is TGTGCCAGCAGTTTACAGGGCGCCGAGGGCGAGACCCAGTACTTC.

The chain couples TRBV27 to TRBJ2-7; 8 nucleotides align to TRBD2. Germline V CDR1 and CDR2: MNHEY, SMNVEV (reference sequence). V shed 5 bases and J 11 bases; nucleotides not matched to a gene: 14. The CDR3 is 14 amino acids. For the CDR3, the DNA is TGTGCCAGCAGTGTCCGGGGGGGACGTCTGTTGGAGTACTTC. Its protein product is CASSVRGGRLLEYF.

CDR3 sequence: CASIAGDYNEQFF. CDR3 bases: TGTGCCAGCATAGCGGGAGACTACAATGAGCAGTTCTTC. V gene TRBV5-4 combines with J gene TRBJ2-1, with TRBD2 identical over 9 bases. Germline trimming cut 6 bases from V and 3 bases from J; bases unmatched to any gene: 1. Germline V lookup: CDR1 SGHNT, CDR2 YYREEE (reference sequence). The CDR3 contains 13 residues.

The CDR3: CASNTLAGEGNEQFF. DNA of the CDR3: TGTGCCAGCAACACCCTGGCGGGGGAGGGGAATGAGCAGTTCTTC. The J gene is TRBJ2-1, the V gene TRBV9; 7 nucleotides agree with TRBD2. V lost 6 bases and J lost 7; bases outside the gene matches: 13. This CDR3 is built from 15 residues. The germline gives CDR1 SGDLS, CDR2 YYNGEE.

This clone was counted between two and nine times. CDR3 sequence (DNA): TGTGCCTGGAGTGTAACGTCCAGGACAGCGTATGGAAACACCATATATTTT. Amino acids: CAWSVTSRTAYGNTIYF. The gene calls are TRBV30 and TRBJ1-3; D perhaps matches TRBD1 (6 bases). Trimming took off 0 bases at V and 3 bases at J, with 18 bases between the two ends. Germline V gene data show CDR1 as GTSNPN and CDR2 as SVGIG (reference sequence). The CDR3 sequence is 17 residues long.